These 23 T cell receptor beta chains share one sample of origin, sequenced in a study of T cells in Graves' hyperthyroidism and ophthalmopathy. Amplification of TCR beta CDR3 regions used RNA as the template. During a first-round RT-PCR of the TCR CDR3, the HTBI primer set was used. In TCRdb, the multiplex PCR reads were re-called with MiXCR into one record per CDR3 protein. Here the sample spans a few hundred thousand distinct CDR3 sequences, roughly 50% being singletons. The sequencing sample was made of peripheral blood or thyroid tissue (not recorded which). The receptors stem from an adult woman with Graves' disease, either hyperthyroidism or ophthalmopathy (not recorded which).

This clonotype was counted many times. The chain joins TRBV7-9 to TRBJ1-6, with a possible D match to TRBD1 (5 bases). The germline V gene encodes CDR1 SEHNR and CDR2 FQNEAQ (reference sequence). CDR3 size: 16 residues. The V gene lost 1 base and the J gene lost 12 bases, with 19 bases spanning the gap. CDR3 in amino acids: CASSLVGRARLQPLHF. Here the CDR3 DNA reads TGTGCCAGCAGCTTAGTTGGCAGGGCCCGACTACAACCCCTCCACTTT.

This clonotype has more than one count but fewer than ten. The V gene is TRBV29-1, the J gene TRBJ1-1; D is perhaps TRBD1 (5 bases). The V end lost 6 bases, the J end lost 1 base, and 9 bases lay between the germline ends. CDR3 length: 12 residues. The germline V gene has CDR1 SQVTM and CDR2 ANQGSEA. Here the CDR3 reads CSVTESNTEAFF. The CDR3 DNA follows: TGCAGCGTGACAGAATCGAACACTGAAGCTTTCTTT. The whole variable domain, filled in from reference TRBV29-1 and TRBJ1-1, reads SAVISQKPSRDICQRGTSLTIQCQVDSQVTMMFWYRQQPGQSLTLIATANQGSEATYESGFVIDKFPISRPNLTFSTLTVSNMSPEDSSIYLCSVTESNTEAFFGQGTRLTVV.

This clonotype has at least ten counts. The chain couples TRBV7-3 to TRBJ2-7; 8 nucleotides agree with TRBD2. This CDR3 spans 15 amino acids. The V segment lost 5 bases and the J segment 4 bases; nucleotides outside the gene matches: 10. Germline assignment: CDR1 SGHTA and CDR2 FQGTGA. The CDR3 spells CASSRGLASRYEQYF. For the CDR3, the DNA is TGTGCCAGCAGCCGTGGACTAGCTTCCCGATACGAGCAGTACTTC.

In the case of this clonotype: This may arise from a read error, as a much more abundant clone is one base away. V and J are TRBV6-2 or TRBV6-3 and TRBJ1-5, with D possibly being TRBD1 (5 bases). Germline-derived CDR1 and CDR2 are MNHEY and SVGEGT. CDR3 length equals 13 residues. This chain's CDR3 is CTSKWGVNQPQHF. CDR3 bases: TGTACCAGCAAATGGGGGGTGAATCAGCCCCAGCATTTT.

This clonotype has a count of ten or more. The chain joins TRBV20-1 to TRBJ1-6, with no clear D. The V gene lost 2 bases and the J gene lost 4 bases, with 15 bases spanning the gap. Germline V gene data show CDR1 as DFQATT and CDR2 as SNEGSKA (reference sequence). The CDR3 is 16 residues long. The CDR3 DNA follows: TGCAGTGCTAGATCTGGGGAGGCGGGGTATAATTCACCCCTCCACTTT. Translation: CSARSGEAGYNSPLHF.

V gene TRBV19 combines with J gene TRBJ2-7; TRBD1 or TRBD2 may be the D gene (5 bases each). The CDR3 is 15 amino acids. CDR1 is LNHDA, CDR2 SQIVND, per germline (reference sequence). V dropped 3 bases and J dropped 3 bases, with 15 bases sitting between them. The CDR3 nucleotides are TGTGCCAGTAGTATCGGGGCAGGGCTTAACTACGAGCAGTACTTC. Its protein product is CASSIGAGLNYEQYF.

V and J are TRBV15 and TRBJ1-1; D might be TRBD1 (6 bases). Trimming shortened V by 5 bases and J by 5 bases, and 9 bases separated the two germline ends. This CDR3 has 12 residues. Germline CDR1 and CDR2: LNHNV and YYDKDF (reference sequence). The DNA of the CDR3 is TGTGCCACCAGCTTCCAGGGGACTGAAGCTTTCTTT. Translated: CATSFQGTEAFF.

Concerning this clonotype: Possible read error: a much larger clone is one base away. The CDR3 protein is CASSQKTGVRYGYAF. The CDR3, as DNA: TGCGCCAGCAGCCAAAAGACAGGGGTTCGATATGGCTACGCCTTC. The chain is built from TRBV4-1 and TRBJ1-2; 8 nucleotides line up with TRBD1. CDR3 length: 15 amino acids. CDR1 and CDR2 from the germline V gene are MGHRA and YSYEKL.

This clonotype was recorded many times. V gene TRBV11-2 combines with J gene TRBJ1-6, with a possible D match to TRBD1 (5 bases). V gave up 2 bases and J gave up 7 bases, with 15 bases separating them. The CDR3 length is 16 residues. Germline assignment: CDR1 SGHAT and CDR2 FQNNGV. This CDR3 is CASSLQGIGWNSPLHF. The CDR3 DNA reads TGTGCCAGCAGCTTACAGGGAATAGGGTGGAATTCACCCCTCCACTTT.

This clonotype was seen a few times. Germline and junction disagree at one end, which may indicate a read error. The genes are TRBV6-1 and TRBJ2-7; 8 nucleotides agree with TRBD1. The CDR3 has 11 residues. Germline V lookup: CDR1 MNHNS, CDR2 SASEGT. This chain's CDR3 is CASSKGVDRAF. The CDR3 nucleotides read TGTGCCAGCAGTAAAGGAGTGGACAGGGCCTTC.

This chain's CDR3 is CASSPAWWGQPQHF. CDR3 DNA sequence: TGCGCCAGCAGCCCGGCCTGGTGGGGTCAGCCCCAGCATTTT. The chain employs TRBV5-1 and TRBJ1-5; D is ambiguous. V lost 4 bases and J lost 6, with 14 bases in between. The CDR3 spans 14 residues. Germline assignment: CDR1 SGHRS and CDR2 YFSETQ.

This clonotype appeared a few times. Without the conserved terminal phenylalanine or tryptophan, this CDR3 likely stems from a read error. It is unclear where the CDR3 begins or ends on the DNA, so no DNA is shown, and the CDR3 is as TCRdb lists it. This chain joins TRBV20-1 and TRBJ1-4. The germline CDR1 and CDR2 sequences are DFQATT and SNEGSKA (reference sequence). The CDR3 length is 9 residues, termini included. CDR3 protein: CSAPGKHYY.

In this sample, this clonotype turned up once. The genes are TRBV11-2 and TRBJ2-7; TRBD1 or TRBD2 may be the D gene (8 bases each). The CDR3 spans 17 residues. The V and J ends lost 5 bases and 2 bases respectively, with 22 bases between them. In germline, CDR1 is SGHAT, CDR2 FQNNGV. CDR3 region: CASSPFQGAGGAYEQYF. CDR3 DNA: TGTGCCAGCAGCCCCTTTCAGGGGGCCGGGGGGGCCTACGAGCAGTACTTC.

In its sample, this clonotype was seen a few times. The J gene is TRBJ2-7, the V gene TRBV2; D remains unclear. V was clipped by 7 bases and J by 4 bases, with 8 bases between them. Germline loops: CDR1 SNHLY, CDR2 FYNNEI. The CDR3 is 11 amino acids. In DNA, the CDR3 is TGTGCCAGCACGGACCCGTACGAGCAGTACTTC. It codes for CASTDPYEQYF.

This clonotype was counted at least ten times. The genes are TRBV5-1 and TRBJ2-5, with TRBD2 matching 11 bases. V dropped 3 bases and J dropped 3; count of bases not matched to a gene: 10. The CDR3 contains 17 residues. The germline gives CDR1 SGHRS, CDR2 YFSETQ. The DNA for the CDR3 is TGCGCCAGCAGCTGGACGCCGACTAGCGGGAACGAAGAGACCCAGTACTTC. Amino acids: CASSWTPTSGNEETQYF.

This clonotype was seen a single time. The rearrangement uses TRBV12-3 or TRBV12-4 and TRBJ1-3; D is uncertain. This CDR3 is built from 14 residues. With 5 bases removed from V and 1 base from J, the gap between germline ends came to 9 bases. The CDR3: CASSRTRSGNTIYF. DNA for the CDR3: TGTGCCAGCAGTCGGACGAGGTCTGGAAACACCATATATTTT.

To note about this clonotype: The junction differs from germline at one of its ends, possibly a read error. The rearrangement uses TRBV24-1 and TRBJ2-5; 12 bases align to TRBD2. Germline assignment: CDR1 KGHDR and CDR2 SFDVKD. The CDR3 runs to 16 residues. The CDR3 DNA reads TGCGCCATCAGTGATCCGCGACTAGCGGGAGCGGAGACCCAGTACTTC. The encoded protein is CAISDPRLAGAETQYF.

This chain uses TRBV10-3 with TRBJ2-6; the D gene could be TRBD1 or TRBD2 (7 bases each). The V end was cut by 10 bases, the J end by 3 bases, with 16 bases between. Per the germline V gene, CDR1 is ENHRY and CDR2 is SYGVKD. The length of the CDR3 is 15 residues. As DNA, the CDR3 is TGTGCCACCCAGGGGGGGCCGGATGGGGCCAACGTCCTGACTTTC. As protein: CATQGGPDGANVLTF.

The chain carries TRBV25-1 and TRBJ1-6; 7 nucleotides line up with TRBD1. The CDR3 sequence is 15 residues long. The germline V gene has CDR1 MGHDK and CDR2 SYGVNS. J gave up 9 bases and V 6 bases, and 11 bases lay outside the gene matches. The CDR3 DNA sequence: TGTGCCAGCAGAGGCCTCGGGACAGCGAGTTCACCCCTCCACTTT. It specifies CASRGLGTASSPLHF.

At least ten counts were recorded for this clonotype. V is TRBV20-1 and J is TRBJ2-7; the D gene is possibly TRBD2 (6 bases). The CDR3 loop spans 15 amino acids. Germline CDR1 is DFQATT and CDR2 is SNEGSKA (reference sequence). V shed 6 bases and J shed 2 bases, with 20 bases lying between them. Here the CDR3 reads CSAIPVSGETYEQYF. DNA of the CDR3: TGCAGTGCCATTCCTGTCTCGGGAGAGACCTACGAGCAGTACTTC.

The V gene is TRBV6-5, the J gene TRBJ2-7; TRBD2 agrees at 13 bases. CDR3 size: 16 residues. Germline values: CDR1 MNHEY, CDR2 SVGAGI. V gave up 5 bases and J gave up 0 bases; unmatched junction bases: 4. The CDR3 loop reads CASSLRTSGGSYEQYF. The CDR3, as DNA: TGTGCCAGCAGTCTCCGGACTAGCGGGGGCTCCTACGAGCAGTACTTC.

This clonotype was found a few times. The chain couples TRBV29-1 to TRBJ1-2; D is unresolved. V was trimmed by 5 bases and J by 8 bases, leaving 15 bases between them. CDR1 is SQVTM, CDR2 ANQGSEA, per germline. This CDR3 has 12 amino acids. CDR3 bases: TGCAGCGTTCTACTTCAAGAGGGAGGCTACACCTTC. This translates into CSVLLQEGGYTF.

A few counts support this clonotype. The rearrangement links TRBV6-2 or TRBV6-3 to TRBJ2-7, with a weak D call TRBD1 (5 bases). Trimming took 2 bases from V and 0 from J, leaving 8 bases between them. From germline, CDR1 is MNHEY and CDR2 SVGEGT. The length of the CDR3 is 14 residues. CDR3 in amino acids: CASSYAGFSYEQYF. CDR3 bases: TGTGCCAGCAGTTACGCAGGGTTCTCCTACGAGCAGTACTTC.